This passage covers 2 T cell receptor beta chains from one sample sequenced in a study of shared clonotypes between healthy human individuals. The data were produced by immunoSEQ multiplex PCR, yet TCRdb's version contains in-frame clones alone and is incomplete. The data hold about 2.1 million clones, with roughly 91% observed a single time. Cells designated naive CD8 were CD45RO-negative and were positively selected for CCR7, with terminally differentiated effector memory CD45RA+ cells excluded. Sequencing used naive CD8+ T cells from PBMCs. All receptors come from a young man in good health. Some clones in this sample may be carry-over from other donors' samples.

This chain links TRBV4-2 with TRBJ2-3; 8 bases agree with TRBD2. CDR1 is LGHNA and CDR2 is YNFKEQ in the germline V gene. J gave up 3 bases and V 3 bases, and 14 bases lay outside the gene matches. This CDR3 spans 18 amino acids. This chain's CDR3 is CASSHLAGHESPTDTQYF. The CDR3 nucleotides are TGTGCCAGCAGCCATCTAGCGGGCCACGAATCACCTACAGATACGCAGTATTTT.

V usage is TRBV5-1 and J usage is TRBJ2-7; 9 nucleotides match TRBD1. Losses at the gene ends were 3 bases for V and 3 bases for J; bases not matched to a gene: 1. Germline V CDR1 and CDR2: SGHRS, YFSETQ. CDR3 length equals 13 residues. CDR3 amino acids: CASSWDRDYEQYF. The CDR3, as DNA: TGCGCCAGCAGCTGGGACAGGGACTACGAGCAGTACTTC.